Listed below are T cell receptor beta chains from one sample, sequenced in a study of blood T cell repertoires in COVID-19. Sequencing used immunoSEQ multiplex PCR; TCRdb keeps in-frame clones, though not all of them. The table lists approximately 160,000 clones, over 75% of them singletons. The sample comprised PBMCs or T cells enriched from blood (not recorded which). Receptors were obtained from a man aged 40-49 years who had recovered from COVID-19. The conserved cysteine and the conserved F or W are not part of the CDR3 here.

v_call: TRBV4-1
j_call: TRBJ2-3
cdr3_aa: ASSRGTGETDTQY

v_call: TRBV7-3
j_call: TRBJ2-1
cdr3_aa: ASSSGLAGYNEQF

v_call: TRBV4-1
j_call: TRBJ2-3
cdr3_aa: ASSQDPHTDTQY

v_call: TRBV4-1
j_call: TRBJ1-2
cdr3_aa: ASSQEPGTVGGYT

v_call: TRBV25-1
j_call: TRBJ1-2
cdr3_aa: ASSERGTGYGYT

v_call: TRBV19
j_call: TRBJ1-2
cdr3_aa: ASTRGTNYGYT

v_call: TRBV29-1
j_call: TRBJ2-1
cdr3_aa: SVGGVIFDEQF

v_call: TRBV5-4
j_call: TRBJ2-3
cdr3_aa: ASSGGLAGVTTDTQY

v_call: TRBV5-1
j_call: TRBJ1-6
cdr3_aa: ASRGQTDSPLH

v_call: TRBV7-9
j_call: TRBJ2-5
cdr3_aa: ASSLTSGQETQY

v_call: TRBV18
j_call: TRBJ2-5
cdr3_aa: ASSPQGLGGQETQY

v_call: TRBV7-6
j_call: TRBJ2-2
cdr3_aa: ASSLVPGQGAGELF

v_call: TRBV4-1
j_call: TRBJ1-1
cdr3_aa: ASSQDRREAF

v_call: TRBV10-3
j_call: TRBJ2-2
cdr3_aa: ATGTDGTGELF

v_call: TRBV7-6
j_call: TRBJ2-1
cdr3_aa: ASSLVRGFYNEQF

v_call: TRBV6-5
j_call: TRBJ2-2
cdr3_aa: ASTDGMPGELF

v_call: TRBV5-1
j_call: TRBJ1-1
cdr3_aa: ASSNGQPNTEAF

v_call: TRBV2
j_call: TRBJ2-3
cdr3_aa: ASREGMSTDTQY

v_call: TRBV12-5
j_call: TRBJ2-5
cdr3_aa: ASGNPGQGSRRETQY

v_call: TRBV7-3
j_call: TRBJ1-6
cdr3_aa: ASSKSEVSPLH

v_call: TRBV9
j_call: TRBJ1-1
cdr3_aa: ASSPIMGGTEAF

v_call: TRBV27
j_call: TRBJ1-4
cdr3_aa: ASSGTGSNEKLF

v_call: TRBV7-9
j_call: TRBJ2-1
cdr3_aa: ASSFSGGGHNEQF

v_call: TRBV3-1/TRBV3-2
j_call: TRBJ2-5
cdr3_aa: ASSALGLAQETQY

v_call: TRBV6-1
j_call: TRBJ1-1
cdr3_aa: ASSERAGVNTEAF

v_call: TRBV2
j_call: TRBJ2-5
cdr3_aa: ASAEDRVGPETQY

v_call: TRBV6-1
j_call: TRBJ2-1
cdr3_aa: ASSEAGAIYEQF

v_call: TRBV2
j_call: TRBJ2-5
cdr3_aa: ASGAAGARGETQY

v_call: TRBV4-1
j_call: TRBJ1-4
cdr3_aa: ASSQDRVLNEKLF

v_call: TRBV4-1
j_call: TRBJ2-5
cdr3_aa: ASSQETGGYQETQY

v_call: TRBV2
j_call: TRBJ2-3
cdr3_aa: ASSGMRDGYPDTQY

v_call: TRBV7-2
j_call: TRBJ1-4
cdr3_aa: ASSLFSTGLF

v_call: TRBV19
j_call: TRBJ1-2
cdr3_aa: ASSIQGAKLDGYT

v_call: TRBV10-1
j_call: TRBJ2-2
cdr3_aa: ASAANRAAGELF

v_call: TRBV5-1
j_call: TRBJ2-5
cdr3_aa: ASSLAGGDGETQY

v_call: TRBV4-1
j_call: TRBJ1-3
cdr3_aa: ASSRPGTGVGNTIY

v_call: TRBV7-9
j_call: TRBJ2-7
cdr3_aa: ASSYSSFEQY

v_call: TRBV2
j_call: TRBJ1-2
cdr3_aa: ASGHVARGYT

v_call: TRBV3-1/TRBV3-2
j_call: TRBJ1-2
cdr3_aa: ASSQGQGAGGYT

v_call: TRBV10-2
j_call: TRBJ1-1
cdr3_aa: ASLATVVNTEAF

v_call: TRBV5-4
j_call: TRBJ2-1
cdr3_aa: ASSLGRGGHYNEQF

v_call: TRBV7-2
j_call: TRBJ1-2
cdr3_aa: ATIKDRYKDYT

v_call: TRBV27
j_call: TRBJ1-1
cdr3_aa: ASSRQGVATEAF

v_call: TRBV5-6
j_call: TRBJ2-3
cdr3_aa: ASSPRDRGLDTQY

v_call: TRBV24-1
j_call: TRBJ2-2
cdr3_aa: ATSPTGLAGELF

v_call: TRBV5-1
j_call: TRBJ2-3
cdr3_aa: ASSGSGGAYSAPQY

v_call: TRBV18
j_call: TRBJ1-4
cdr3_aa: ASSLGEDEKLF

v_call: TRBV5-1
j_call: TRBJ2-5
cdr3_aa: ASSLEGEETQY

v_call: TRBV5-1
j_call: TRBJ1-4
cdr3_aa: ASRPQGFGEKLF

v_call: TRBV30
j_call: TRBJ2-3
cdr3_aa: AFGTGADTQY

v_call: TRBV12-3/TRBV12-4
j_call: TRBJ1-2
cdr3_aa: ASRIGADYGYT

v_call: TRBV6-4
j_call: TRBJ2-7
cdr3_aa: ASSAEFGYEQY